This T cell receptor beta chain was identified during a study of blood T cell repertoires in COVID-19. Trimming removed 6 bases from V and 5 bases from J; junction bases left unmatched: 8. The CDR3 has 14 amino acids. CDR1 and CDR2 from the germline V gene are SEHNR and FQNEAQ (reference sequence). The data were produced by immunoSEQ multiplex PCR, yet TCRdb's version contains in-frame clones alone and is incomplete. The data show roughly 150,000 clones, with 80% to 90% seen just once and around 4% held by the top ten. V is TRBV7-9 and J is TRBJ2-7; 9 bases line up with TRBD2. The receptor was derived from a woman in her seventies with acute or convalescent COVID-19. The material sequenced was peripheral blood. The CDR3 coding sequence is TGTGCCAGCAGGCCGAGCGGGAGGTTTGACGAGCAGTACTTC. Residues: CASRPSGRFDEQYF.